This is a list of T cell receptor beta chains from one sample in a study of CD8 T cells in Susac syndrome. TCRdb called the immunoSEQ multiplex PCR reads again in MiXCR, with one record for every CDR3 protein. This table has 150,000 or so distinct CDR3 sequences, approximately 94% appearing once. Input material: CD4+ T cells from PBMCs. The receptors originated from a human donor with multiple sclerosis. CDR3s include the opening cysteine and the closing phenylalanine or tryptophan. The order of the fields is J gene, D gene, V gene, clone size, CDR3 protein, CDR3 DNA. D genes are given only for firm matches. Size values are once, few and many counts, or a class for expanded clones, and some rows have none.

j_gene: TRBJ2-1
d_gene: TRBD2
v_gene: TRBV9
abundance: NA
CDR3aa: CASSGGSWNEQFF
CDR3nt: TGTGCCAGCAGCGGCGGGAGTTGGAATGAGCAGTTCTTC

j_gene: TRBJ1-2
d_gene: TRBD1
v_gene: TRBV28
abundance: NA
CDR3aa: CATLGQGEGRHGYTF
CDR3nt: TGTGCCACCCTGGGACAGGGGGAGGGTCGGCATGGCTACACCTTC

j_gene: TRBJ2-5
d_gene: TRBD2
v_gene: TRBV6-2/TRBV6-3
abundance: once
CDR3aa: CASSLAGVETQYF
CDR3nt: TGTGCCAGCAGTTTAGCGGGAGTAGAGACCCAGTACTTC

j_gene: TRBJ2-7
d_gene: NA
v_gene: TRBV23-1
abundance: NA
CDR3aa: CASSQLTSSIYEQYF
CDR3nt: TGCGCCAGCAGTCAATTGACTAGTTCCATTTACGAGCAGTACTTC

j_gene: TRBJ1-1
d_gene: NA
v_gene: TRBV7-2
abundance: NA
CDR3aa: CASSVARAEAFF
CDR3nt: TGTGCCAGCAGCGTTGCCCGTGCTGAAGCTTTCTTT

j_gene: TRBJ1-5
d_gene: NA
v_gene: TRBV6-6
abundance: NA
CDR3aa: CASSYRSSSNQPQHF
CDR3nt: TGTGCCAGCAGTTACCGTTCATCCAGCAATCAGCCCCAGCATTTT

j_gene: TRBJ2-7
d_gene: NA
v_gene: TRBV20-1
abundance: NA
CDR3aa: CSARDRRNQLGRYEQYF
CDR3nt: TGCAGTGCTAGAGACCGACGAAATCAACTAGGGCGGTACGAGCAGTACTTC

j_gene: TRBJ2-4
d_gene: NA
v_gene: TRBV4-2
abundance: NA
CDR3aa: CASSPAEGGVKNIQYF
CDR3nt: TGTGCCAGCAGCCCCGCGGAGGGCGGCGTCAAAAACATTCAGTACTTC

j_gene: TRBJ2-3
d_gene: NA
v_gene: TRBV14
abundance: NA
CDR3aa: CASSPWGLTYTQYF
CDR3nt: TGTGCCAGCAGCCCCTGGGGCCTTACCTATACGCAGTATTTT

j_gene: TRBJ2-5
d_gene: NA
v_gene: TRBV7-7
abundance: NA
CDR3aa: CASSEALTRAGETQYF
CDR3nt: TGTGCCAGCAGCGAGGCGCTAACTAGGGCGGGGGAGACCCAGTACTTC

j_gene: TRBJ1-2
d_gene: NA
v_gene: TRBV10-3
abundance: once
CDR3aa: CASQGYGYTF
CDR3nt: TGTGCCTCACAGGGCTATGGCTACACCTTC

j_gene: TRBJ2-3
d_gene: TRBD2
v_gene: TRBV6-1
abundance: NA
CDR3aa: CASSEIAGGKDTQYF
CDR3nt: TGTGCCAGCAGTGAAATAGCGGGGGGGAAGGATACGCAGTATTTT

j_gene: TRBJ1-1
d_gene: TRBD1
v_gene: TRBV27
abundance: NA
CDR3aa: CASSLWQGASEAFF
CDR3nt: TGTGCCAGCAGTTTATGGCAGGGGGCATCTGAAGCTTTCTTT

j_gene: TRBJ1-2
d_gene: TRBD1
v_gene: TRBV20-1
abundance: NA
CDR3aa: CSALGQLYGYTF
CDR3nt: TGCAGTGCTTTGGGACAGCTCTATGGCTACACCTTC

j_gene: TRBJ2-7
d_gene: NA
v_gene: TRBV15
abundance: NA
CDR3aa: CATSGYYEQYF
CDR3nt: TGTGCCACCAGCGGCTACTACGAGCAGTACTTC

j_gene: TRBJ2-7
d_gene: NA
v_gene: TRBV29-1
abundance: NA
CDR3aa: CSARRSYYEQYF
CDR3nt: TGCAGCGCGAGACGGAGTTACTACGAGCAGTACTTC

j_gene: TRBJ2-2
d_gene: NA
v_gene: TRBV23-1
abundance: NA
CDR3aa: CASRQTGGELFF
CDR3nt: TGCGCCAGCAGGCAAACAGGCGGGGAGCTGTTTTTT

j_gene: TRBJ2-3
d_gene: TRBD2
v_gene: TRBV5-1
abundance: NA
CDR3aa: CASRFLEASGSPPQYF
CDR3nt: TGCGCCAGCAGGTTCCTCGAGGCTAGCGGGTCCCCTCCGCAGTATTTT

j_gene: TRBJ1-4
d_gene: TRBD1
v_gene: TRBV20-1
abundance: NA
CDR3aa: CSSFKGQANEKLFF
CDR3nt: TGCAGTTCCTTTAAGGGACAGGCTAATGAAAAACTGTTTTTT

j_gene: TRBJ1-1
d_gene: NA
v_gene: TRBV27
abundance: NA
CDR3aa: CASSLSGRNTEAFF
CDR3nt: TGTGCCAGCAGTTTATCGGGCAGAAACACTGAAGCTTTCTTT

j_gene: TRBJ1-4
d_gene: NA
v_gene: TRBV30
abundance: NA
CDR3aa: CAWSSTGGRPGEKLFF
CDR3nt: TGTGCCTGGAGTTCCACCGGGGGACGCCCAGGGGAAAAACTGTTTTTT

j_gene: TRBJ1-1
d_gene: NA
v_gene: TRBV30
abundance: NA
CDR3aa: CAWNRGSEAFF
CDR3nt: TGTGCCTGGAACCGGGGATCTGAAGCTTTCTTT

j_gene: TRBJ2-2
d_gene: NA
v_gene: TRBV28
abundance: NA
CDR3aa: CASSSPANTGELFF
CDR3nt: TGTGCCAGCAGTTCCCCTGCAAACACCGGGGAGCTGTTTTTT

j_gene: TRBJ1-3
d_gene: NA
v_gene: TRBV11-2
abundance: NA
CDR3aa: CASSFGPISGNTIYF
CDR3nt: TGTGCCAGCAGCTTCGGACCTATTTCTGGAAACACCATATATTTT

j_gene: TRBJ2-3
d_gene: TRBD2
v_gene: TRBV9
abundance: NA
CDR3aa: CASSVGAGLRTDTQYF
CDR3nt: TGTGCCAGCAGCGTAGGAGCGGGGCTGCGCACAGATACGCAGTATTTT

j_gene: TRBJ2-3
d_gene: NA
v_gene: TRBV19
abundance: NA
CDR3aa: CASRTDPGTDTQYF
CDR3nt: TGTGCCAGTAGGACGGACCCGGGCACAGATACGCAGTATTTT

j_gene: TRBJ2-5
d_gene: NA
v_gene: TRBV12-3/TRBV12-4
abundance: NA
CDR3aa: CASSFGGLTQETQYF
CDR3nt: TGTGCCAGCAGCTTTGGGGGACTCACGCAGGAGACCCAGTACTTC

j_gene: TRBJ1-2
d_gene: NA
v_gene: TRBV12-3/TRBV12-4
abundance: NA
CDR3aa: CASRHRPRDGYTF
CDR3nt: TGTGCCAGCCGTCACCGACCGAGGGATGGCTACACCTTC

j_gene: TRBJ2-3
d_gene: NA
v_gene: TRBV29-1
abundance: NA
CDR3aa: CSVAKGTTDTQYF
CDR3nt: TGCAGCGTTGCAAAAGGGACGACAGATACGCAGTATTTT

j_gene: TRBJ1-2
d_gene: TRBD1
v_gene: TRBV11-2
abundance: NA
CDR3aa: CASSPGQNRNGYTF
CDR3nt: TGTGCCAGCAGCCCGGGACAGAATAGGAATGGCTACACCTTC

j_gene: TRBJ1-2
d_gene: NA
v_gene: TRBV6-1
abundance: NA
CDR3aa: CASRETVGGYTF
CDR3nt: TGTGCCAGCAGGGAGACAGTAGGCGGCTACACCTTC

j_gene: TRBJ2-3
d_gene: NA
v_gene: TRBV18
abundance: NA
CDR3aa: CASSPHARDTQYF
CDR3nt: TGTGCCAGCTCTCCTCACGCTAGAGATACGCAGTATTTT

j_gene: TRBJ2-5
d_gene: NA
v_gene: TRBV24-1
abundance: NA
CDR3aa: CATSASGTETQYF
CDR3nt: TGTGCCACCAGTGCATCGGGTACTGAGACCCAGTACTTC

j_gene: TRBJ2-1
d_gene: TRBD2
v_gene: TRBV29-1
abundance: NA
CDR3aa: CSVELAGVSRGYEQFF
CDR3nt: TGCAGCGTTGAACTAGCGGGAGTGTCGAGGGGATACGAGCAGTTCTTC

j_gene: TRBJ2-3
d_gene: TRBD2
v_gene: TRBV5-1
abundance: NA
CDR3aa: CASSLVSGRGADTQYF
CDR3nt: TGCGCCAGCAGCTTGGTTAGCGGGAGAGGCGCAGATACGCAGTATTTT

j_gene: TRBJ2-2
d_gene: TRBD2
v_gene: TRBV5-6
abundance: NA
CDR3aa: CASSLTSGSRELFF
CDR3nt: TGTGCCAGCAGCTTAACTAGCGGGAGCCGGGAGCTGTTTTTT

j_gene: TRBJ1-1
d_gene: NA
v_gene: TRBV5-6
abundance: NA
CDR3aa: CASSLVQEQNTEAFF
CDR3nt: TGTGCCAGCAGCTTAGTTCAGGAACAGAACACTGAAGCTTTCTTT

j_gene: TRBJ1-6
d_gene: NA
v_gene: TRBV10-2
abundance: once
CDR3aa: CASSQDSRNSPLHF
CDR3nt: TGCGCCAGCAGTCAGGACAGCCGAAATTCACCCCTCCACTTT

j_gene: TRBJ2-3
d_gene: NA
v_gene: TRBV20-1
abundance: NA
CDR3aa: CSASVTESTDTQYF
CDR3nt: TGCAGTGCTAGTGTGACTGAAAGCACAGATACGCAGTATTTT

j_gene: TRBJ1-2
d_gene: NA
v_gene: TRBV30
abundance: NA
CDR3aa: CAWTSPPRVTNYGYTF
CDR3nt: TGTGCCTGGACCTCCCCTCCCAGGGTAACTAACTATGGCTACACCTTC

j_gene: TRBJ2-5
d_gene: NA
v_gene: TRBV6-2/TRBV6-3
abundance: NA
CDR3aa: CASNLRGGLGETQYF
CDR3nt: TGTGCCAGCAACCTCAGAGGGGGACTTGGGGAGACCCAGTACTTC

j_gene: TRBJ1-3
d_gene: TRBD1
v_gene: TRBV4-1
abundance: NA
CDR3aa: CASRPQGSGNTIYF
CDR3nt: TGCGCCAGCAGGCCACAGGGGTCTGGAAACACCATATATTTT

j_gene: TRBJ2-7
d_gene: NA
v_gene: TRBV30
abundance: NA
CDR3aa: CAWSVFRQGYEQYF
CDR3nt: TGTGCCTGGAGTGTATTTCGGCAGGGCTACGAGCAGTACTTC

j_gene: TRBJ1-4
d_gene: TRBD1
v_gene: TRBV29-1
abundance: NA
CDR3aa: CSVARGAPNEKLFF
CDR3nt: TGCAGCGTCGCCAGGGGGGCTCCTAATGAAAAACTGTTTTTT

j_gene: TRBJ2-1
d_gene: TRBD2
v_gene: TRBV6-5
abundance: NA
CDR3aa: CASSYKSGRARNEQFF
CDR3nt: TGTGCCAGCAGTTACAAAAGCGGGAGGGCCAGGAATGAGCAGTTCTTC

j_gene: TRBJ2-5
d_gene: TRBD2
v_gene: TRBV27
abundance: NA
CDR3aa: CASRPGLAGKETQYF
CDR3nt: TGTGCCAGCAGGCCGGGACTAGCGGGAAAAGAGACCCAGTACTTC

j_gene: TRBJ1-1
d_gene: NA
v_gene: TRBV5-1
abundance: NA
CDR3aa: CASSSQHRNTEAFF
CDR3nt: TGCGCCAGCAGCTCCCAACATAGAAACACTGAAGCTTTCTTT

j_gene: TRBJ1-1
d_gene: NA
v_gene: TRBV12-3/TRBV12-4
abundance: NA
CDR3aa: CASRRQVYTEAFF
CDR3nt: TGTGCCAGCAGGCGACAGGTTTACACTGAAGCTTTCTTT

j_gene: TRBJ2-3
d_gene: NA
v_gene: TRBV3-1
abundance: NA
CDR3aa: CASSLLWGTSTDTQYF
CDR3nt: TGTGCCAGCAGCCTTTTATGGGGGACTAGCACAGATACGCAGTATTTT

j_gene: TRBJ2-7
d_gene: TRBD2
v_gene: TRBV4-3
abundance: NA
CDR3aa: CASSSGTSGNYEQYF
CDR3nt: TGCGCCAGCAGCAGCGGGACTAGCGGGAACTACGAGCAGTACTTC

j_gene: TRBJ2-2
d_gene: TRBD1
v_gene: TRBV7-6
abundance: few
CDR3aa: CASSLGQGGSGELFF
CDR3nt: TGTGCCAGCAGCTTGGGACAGGGGGGTTCCGGGGAGCTGTTTTTT

j_gene: TRBJ2-5
d_gene: TRBD2
v_gene: TRBV20-1
abundance: once
CDR3aa: CSASGLAARGTQYF
CDR3nt: TGCAGTGCTAGTGGACTAGCTGCCCGGGGGACCCAGTACTTC

j_gene: TRBJ1-2
d_gene: NA
v_gene: TRBV19
abundance: NA
CDR3aa: CASRGGTPEGYGYTF
CDR3nt: TGTGCCAGTCGGGGGGGCACACCCGAAGGCTATGGCTACACCTTC

j_gene: TRBJ2-3
d_gene: NA
v_gene: TRBV5-1
abundance: NA
CDR3aa: CASSLAFGDSGTQYF
CDR3nt: TGCGCCAGCAGCTTGGCCTTTGGTGATTCGGGTACGCAGTATTTT

j_gene: TRBJ2-7
d_gene: NA
v_gene: TRBV5-4
abundance: NA
CDR3aa: CASSLAQGTYEQYF
CDR3nt: TGTGCCAGCAGCTTGGCCCAGGGGACCTACGAGCAGTACTTC